This T cell receptor (beta chain) was sequenced in a study of blood T cells in healthy people across ages. Whole-study findings and limits: Whereas aged donors had fewer naive CD4+ cells, long-lived donors had more of them and higher diversity. Donor CMV status was unknown, possibly confounding expanded clonotype changes. TCR beta diversity, measured per million T cells, fell in a roughly linear way with age.

A second PCR of 7 to 11 cycles used a sample-barcoded 5' primer and a J-beta primer mix. TCRdb reprocessed the 5' RACE reads with MiXCR, giving one entry per CDR3 protein. The sample has hundreds of thousands of distinct CDR3 sequences, roughly 53% seen once; the top ten hold around 40%. The table lists this clonotype with a few counts. What it recognizes is unknown. CDR3 length equals 15 residues. Germline V gives CDR1 SGHRS, CDR2 YFSETQ. Trimming cost V 6 bases and J 2 bases; bases outside gene matches: 5. Sequencing was done on a sample of blood. The rearrangement links TRBV5-1 to TRBJ2-1; 10 nucleotides agree with TRBD1. The receptor was derived from a man older than 75 in good health. As DNA, the CDR3 is TGCGCCAGCAAAAACGGGACAGGGGCCTACAATGAGCAGTTCTTC. It translates to CASKNGTGAYNEQFF.